The TCR beta chain described here comes from a study of blood T cell repertoires in COVID-19. Overall study: Specimens from acute and convalescent COVID-19 originated in the United States, Italy and Spain.

The protocol was immunoSEQ multiplex PCR, while the TCRdb copy is restricted to in-frame clones and leaves out a portion. The sample holds about 400,000 clones; around 90% are singletons and the top ten take roughly 1.9%. V was clipped by 4 bases and J by 4 bases; unmatched bases: 7. Germline assignment: CDR1 SGHKS and CDR2 YYEKEE (reference sequence). The CDR3 consists of 15 residues. Those who participated ranged in age from about 18 to 89 years and resided in 20 to 25 US areas. The clonotype comes from a woman aged 40 to 50 with acute COVID-19. Sequenced material: PBMCs or T cells enriched from blood (not recorded which). The rearrangement uses TRBV5-5 and TRBJ2-7; 11 bases are a match to TRBD2. In DNA form, the CDR3 reads TGTGCCAGCAGCGTAGACACTAGCGGGAGTTACGAGCAGTACTTC. Amino acids: CASSVDTSGSYEQYF.